This T cell receptor beta chain was found in a study of blood T cell repertoires in COVID-19. Sequencing used immunoSEQ multiplex PCR; TCRdb keeps in-frame clones, though not all of them. The top ten hold 2% to 2.5% of the sample, which has about 150,000 clones, around nine tenths seen once. CDR1 is SGDLS, CDR2 YYNGEE, per germline. With V trimmed by 3 bases and J by 2 bases, 8 bases remained unmatched. This CDR3 has 16 amino acids. The source material was peripheral blood. The origin of this receptor is a man aged 50 to 60 who had recovered from COVID-19. V gene TRBV9 combines with J gene TRBJ2-5; 9 bases align to TRBD1. The CDR3 spells CASSASGQGKQETQYF. CDR3 DNA sequence: TGTGCCAGCAGCGCCTCCGGACAGGGGAAACAAGAGACCCAGTACTTC.